This T cell receptor beta chain was recorded in a study of blood T cells in healthy people across ages (dated by TCRdb to the mid-2010s). Context from the whole study: Template switching captured roughly one uniquely barcoded TCR beta cDNA molecule per two T cells in model experiments. The donors were divided into four age groups: young (average around 16 years), middle-aged (under 40), aged (about 62) and long-lived (82). To track age-related changes in TCR beta repertoire diversity, the study relied on deep sequencing normalized with unique cDNA molecular identifiers. To avoid experimental bias, donors of different ages were distributed randomly across sequencing lanes. Two additional independent replicas of 1 million unique cDNA reads from the same blood draw were analyzed for two donors (one aged 18 to 30 and one aged 80 or older).

The donors were roughly 39 Caucasian individuals from Russia, aged roughly 6 to 90 years, who were systemically healthy. Each donor gave around 9 milliliters of peripheral blood, collected into EDTA-treated Vacutainer tubes. Ficoll-Paque density-gradient centrifugation was used to isolate PBMCs, with at least 7 million per sample. Total RNA, at least 5 micrograms per sample, was extracted from PBMCs with Trizol reagent. For every donor, flow cytometry on a PBMC aliquot measured the percentage of naive CD45RAhigh/CD27high T cells. What the study reported, not specific to this receptor: Total diversity estimates from one million sequenced T cells were considered lower bounds and underestimates. As age increased, observed TCR beta diversity per million T cells dropped in a roughly linear way, and a significant reduction was already evident by age 40. Bulk unsorted PBMC profiling prevented conclusive comparison of naive and antigen-experienced compartments. Donor CMV infection status was unknown, potentially confounding age-related changes in expanded clonotypes. Observed TCR beta diversity correlated strongly with the percentage of naive T cells measured by flow cytometry. Compared with the aged group, the long-lived group had more naive CD4+ T cells, fewer expanded clones and increased TCR diversity, a pattern suggesting age selection.

The CDR3 numbers 15 residues from cysteine through phenylalanine. Only the CDR3 portion is preserved as DNA: 45 bases, with reading frame beginning at the first base. Reading the germline V gene gives CDR1 ENHRY and CDR2 SYGVKD. Libraries were prepared through 5' RACE. Sequencing was performed on an Illumina HiSeq 2500. A second PCR of roughly 7 to 11 cycles was run with a J-beta primer mix and a sample-barcoded 5' primer. A unique molecular identifier was introduced onto each TCR beta cDNA molecule by a template-switch 5' adaptor carrying 12 random nucleotides. At least 2.5 million CDR3-containing paired-end reads were obtained from each sample. The Mint cDNA synthesis kit, primed by a TRBC-specific oligonucleotide, was used to synthesize first-strand cDNA from all RNA. All cDNA was treated with uracil-DNA glycosylase and then went through a first 18-cycle PCR with the universal primers M1SS and BC2_uni_R. On the authors' methods: Each sample was normalized by randomly selecting 1 million high-quality reads, each carrying a distinct molecular identifier. Reads with shared molecular identifiers were discarded instead of being binned into consensus sequences. MiTCR, run with a Q25 quality threshold and the strictest error-elimination algorithm, handled CDR3 identification, clonotype clustering and error correction. A nonparametric unseen species model using Euler transformation provided a lower-bound estimate of total TCR beta diversity. TCRdb reprocessed the public reads (quality trimming at Q25 with fastp, clone calling with MiXCR) and kept in-frame beta chains. A single entry per CDR3 protein holds the most common genes and DNA from its merged rows. The V and J calls come from TCRdb's annotation, not from the publication. This sample gives 950,000 to 1,200,000 distinct CDR3 sequences in total; more than 30% of them show up just once. The top ten clonotypes cover under 15% of the sample.

Details on this clonotype: Its antigen is not yet known. Per-nucleotide qualities are absent, and no much larger clonotype sits a single base away.

Sequencing was done on a sample of blood. This receptor was obtained from a young man in good health. Here the chain combines TRBV10-3 and TRBJ2-1; the D gene is possibly TRBD2, with 6 bases matching. The DNA end favors TRBJ2-7, so the J call may be wrong. This receptor carries the CDR3 CAIRDFQSSYNEQYF. The nucleotides are TGTGCCATTCGGGACTTTCAGAGCTCCTACAATGAGCAGTACTTC.